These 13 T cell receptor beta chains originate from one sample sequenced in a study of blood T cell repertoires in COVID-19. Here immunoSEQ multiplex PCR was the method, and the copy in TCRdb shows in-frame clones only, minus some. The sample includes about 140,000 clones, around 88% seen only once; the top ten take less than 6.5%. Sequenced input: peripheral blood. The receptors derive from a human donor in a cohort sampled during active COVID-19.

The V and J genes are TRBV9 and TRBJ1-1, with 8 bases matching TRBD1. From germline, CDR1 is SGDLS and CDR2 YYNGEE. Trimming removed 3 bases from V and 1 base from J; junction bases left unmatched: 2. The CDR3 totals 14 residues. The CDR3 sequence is CASSADRANTEAFF. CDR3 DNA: TGTGCCAGCAGCGCGGACAGGGCGAACACTGAAGCTTTCTTT.

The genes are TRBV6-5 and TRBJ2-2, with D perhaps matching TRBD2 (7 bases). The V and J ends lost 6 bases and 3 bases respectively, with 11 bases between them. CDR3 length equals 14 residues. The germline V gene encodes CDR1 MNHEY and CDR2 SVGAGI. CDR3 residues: CASRGEGDTGELFF. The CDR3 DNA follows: TGTGCCAGCAGGGGGGAGGGGGACACCGGGGAGCTGTTTTTT.

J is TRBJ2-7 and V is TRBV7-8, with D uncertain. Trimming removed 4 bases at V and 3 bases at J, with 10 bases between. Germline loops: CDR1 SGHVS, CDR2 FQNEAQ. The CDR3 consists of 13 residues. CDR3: CASSSVIGYEQYF. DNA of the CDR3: TGTGCCAGCAGCTCCGTCATCGGCTACGAGCAGTACTTC.

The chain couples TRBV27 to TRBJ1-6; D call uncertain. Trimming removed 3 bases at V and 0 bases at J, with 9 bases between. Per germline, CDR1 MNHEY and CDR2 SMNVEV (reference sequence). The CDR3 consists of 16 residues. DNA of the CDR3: TGTGCCAGCAGTTTGGCCGGGAGCTCCTATAATTCACCCCTCCACTTT. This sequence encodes CASSLAGSSYNSPLHF.

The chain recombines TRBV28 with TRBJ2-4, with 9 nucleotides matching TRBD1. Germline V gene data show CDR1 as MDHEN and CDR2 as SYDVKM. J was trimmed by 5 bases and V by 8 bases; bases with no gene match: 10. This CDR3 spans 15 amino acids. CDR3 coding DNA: TGTGCCAGCGGCGGACAGGGGACCGCAGAAAACATTCAGTACTTC. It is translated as CASGGQGTAENIQYF.

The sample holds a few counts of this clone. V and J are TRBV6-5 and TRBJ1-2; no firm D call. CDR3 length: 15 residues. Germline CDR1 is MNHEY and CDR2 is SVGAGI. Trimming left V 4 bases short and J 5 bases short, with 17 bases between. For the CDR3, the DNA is TGTGCCAGCAGTTTCAATCCGACAACCCCTTATGGCTACACCTTC. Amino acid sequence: CASSFNPTTPYGYTF.

CDR3 sequence (DNA): TGTGCCAGCAGCTCGGTAGGGACTTACAATGAGCAGTTCTTC. Its protein product is CASSSVGTYNEQFF. This sequence joins TRBV5-5 and TRBJ2-1, with D possibly being TRBD2 (6 bases). Germline V gene lookup returns CDR1 SGHKS and CDR2 YYEKEE (reference sequence). V shed 3 bases and J shed 4 bases, with 11 bases lying between them. The CDR3 runs 14 residues. The full variable domain, rest sourced from reference TRBV5-5 and TRBJ2-1, is DAGVTQSPTHLIKTRGQQVTLRCSPISGHKSVSWYQQVLGQGPQFIFQYYEKEERGRGNFPDRFSARQFPNYSSELNVNALLLGDSALYLCASSSVGTYNEQFFGPGTRLTVL.

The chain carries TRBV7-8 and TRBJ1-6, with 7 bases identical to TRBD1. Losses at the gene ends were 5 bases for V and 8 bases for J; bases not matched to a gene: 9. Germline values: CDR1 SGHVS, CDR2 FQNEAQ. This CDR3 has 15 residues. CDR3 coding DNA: TGTGCCAGCAGCCTGAGACAGGGTTTTGATTCACCCCTCCACTTT. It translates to CASSLRQGFDSPLHF.

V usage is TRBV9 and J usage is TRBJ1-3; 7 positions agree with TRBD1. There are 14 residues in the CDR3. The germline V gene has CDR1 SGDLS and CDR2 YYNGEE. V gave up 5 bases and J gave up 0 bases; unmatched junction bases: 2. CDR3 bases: TGTGCCAGCAGTGGGACAGCCTCTGGAAACACCATATATTTT. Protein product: CASSGTASGNTIYF.

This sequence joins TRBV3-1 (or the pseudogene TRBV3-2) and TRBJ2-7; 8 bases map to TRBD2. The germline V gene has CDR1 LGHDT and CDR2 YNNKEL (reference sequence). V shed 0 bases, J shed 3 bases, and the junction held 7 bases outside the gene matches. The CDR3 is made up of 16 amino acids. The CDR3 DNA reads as TGTGCCAGCAGCCAAGATGGAACTAGCGGTAACTACGAGCAGTACTTC. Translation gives CASSQDGTSGNYEQYF.

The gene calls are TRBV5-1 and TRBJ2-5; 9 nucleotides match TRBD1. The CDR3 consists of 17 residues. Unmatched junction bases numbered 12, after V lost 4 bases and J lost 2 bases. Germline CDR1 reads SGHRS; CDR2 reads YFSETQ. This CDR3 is CASSPGQGLPSQETQYF. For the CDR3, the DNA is TGCGCCAGCAGCCCTGGACAGGGGCTCCCCTCACAAGAGACCCAGTACTTC.

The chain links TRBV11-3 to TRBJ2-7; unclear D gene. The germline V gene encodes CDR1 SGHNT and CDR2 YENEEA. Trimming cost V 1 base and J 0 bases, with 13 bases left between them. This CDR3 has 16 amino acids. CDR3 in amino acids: CASSLASFGNSYEQYF. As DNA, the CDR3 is TGTGCCAGCAGCTTAGCCTCTTTCGGTAACTCCTACGAGCAGTACTTC. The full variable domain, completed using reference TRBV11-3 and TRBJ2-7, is EAGVVQSPRYKIIEKKQPVAFWCNPISGHNTLYWYLQNLGQGPELLIRYENEEAVDDSQLPKDRFSAERLKGVDSTLKIQPAELGDSAVYLCASSLASFGNSYEQYFGPGTRLTVT.

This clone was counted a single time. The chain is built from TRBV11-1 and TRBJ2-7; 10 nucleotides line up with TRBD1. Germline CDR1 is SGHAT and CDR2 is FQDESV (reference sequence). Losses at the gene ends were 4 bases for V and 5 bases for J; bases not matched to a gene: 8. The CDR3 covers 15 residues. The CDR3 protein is CASSYPGTGAHEQYF. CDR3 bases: TGTGCCAGCAGCTACCCCGGGACAGGGGCTCACGAGCAGTACTTC. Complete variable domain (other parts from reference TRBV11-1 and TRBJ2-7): EAEVAQSPRYKITEKSQAVAFWCDPISGHATLYWYRQILGQGPELLVQFQDESVVDDSQLPKDRFSAERLKGVDSTLKIQPAELGDSAMYLCASSYPGTGAHEQYFGPGTRLTVT.